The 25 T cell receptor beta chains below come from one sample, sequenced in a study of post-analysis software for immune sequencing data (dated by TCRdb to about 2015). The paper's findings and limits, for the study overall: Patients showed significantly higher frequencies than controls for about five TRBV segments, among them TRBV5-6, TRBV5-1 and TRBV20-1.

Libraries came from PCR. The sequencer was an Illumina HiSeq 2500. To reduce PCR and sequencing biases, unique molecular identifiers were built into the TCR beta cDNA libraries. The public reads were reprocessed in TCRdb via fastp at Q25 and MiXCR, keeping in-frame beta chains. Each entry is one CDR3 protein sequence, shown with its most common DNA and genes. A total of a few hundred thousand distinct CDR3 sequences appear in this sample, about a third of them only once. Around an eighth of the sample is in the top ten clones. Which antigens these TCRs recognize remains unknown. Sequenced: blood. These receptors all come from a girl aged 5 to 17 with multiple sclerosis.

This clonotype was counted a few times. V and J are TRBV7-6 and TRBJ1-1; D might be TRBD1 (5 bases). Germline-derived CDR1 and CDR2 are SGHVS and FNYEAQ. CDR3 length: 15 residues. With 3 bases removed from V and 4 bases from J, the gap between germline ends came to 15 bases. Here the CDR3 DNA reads TGTGCCAGCAGCTTTGGGACTTTAGGAACCACTGAAGCTTTCTTT. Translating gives CASSFGTLGTTEAFF.

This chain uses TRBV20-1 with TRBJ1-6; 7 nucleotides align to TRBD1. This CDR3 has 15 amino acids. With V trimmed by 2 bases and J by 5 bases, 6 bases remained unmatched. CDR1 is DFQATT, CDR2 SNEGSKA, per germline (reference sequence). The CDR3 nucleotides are TGCAGTGCTAGAAGACAGGGACTCCATAATTCACCCCTCCACTTT. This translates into CSARRQGLHNSPLHF.

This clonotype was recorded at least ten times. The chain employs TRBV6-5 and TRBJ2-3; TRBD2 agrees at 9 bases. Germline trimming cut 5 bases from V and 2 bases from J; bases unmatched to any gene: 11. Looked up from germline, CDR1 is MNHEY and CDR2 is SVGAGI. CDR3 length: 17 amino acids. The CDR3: CASSHQRGAQNTDTQYF. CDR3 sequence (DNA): TGTGCCAGCAGTCACCAGCGGGGGGCCCAAAACACAGATACGCAGTATTTT.

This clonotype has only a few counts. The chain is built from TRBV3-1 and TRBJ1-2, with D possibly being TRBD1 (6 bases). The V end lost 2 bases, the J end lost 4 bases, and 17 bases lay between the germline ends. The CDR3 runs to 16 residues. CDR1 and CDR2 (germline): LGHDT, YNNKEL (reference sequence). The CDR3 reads CASSQKAGTKIYGYTF. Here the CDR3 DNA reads TGTGCCAGCAGCCAAAAGGCGGGGACAAAAATCTATGGCTACACCTTC.

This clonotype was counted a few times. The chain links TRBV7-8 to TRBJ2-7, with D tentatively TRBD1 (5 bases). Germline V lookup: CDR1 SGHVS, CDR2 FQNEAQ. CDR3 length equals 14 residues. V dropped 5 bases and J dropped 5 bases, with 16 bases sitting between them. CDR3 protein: CASSEYRIWDEQYF. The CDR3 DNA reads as TGTGCCAGCAGCGAGTACAGGATTTGGGACGAGCAGTACTTC.

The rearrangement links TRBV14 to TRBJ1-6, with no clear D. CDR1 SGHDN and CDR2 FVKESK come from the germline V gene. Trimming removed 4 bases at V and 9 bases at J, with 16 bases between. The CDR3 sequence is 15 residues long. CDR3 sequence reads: CASSPPGIYGSPLHF. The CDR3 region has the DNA TGTGCCAGCAGCCCACCGGGGATCTACGGTTCACCCCTCCACTTT.

CDR3 sequence (DNA): TGTGCCAGCTCGGCCCTCGGGGGGAGCACAGATACGCAGTATTTT. The encoded protein is CASSALGGSTDTQYF. The J gene is TRBJ2-3, the V gene TRBV6-5; TRBD2 matches 7 bases. Germline V lookup: CDR1 MNHEY, CDR2 SVGAGI. V shed 8 bases and J 0 bases; nucleotides not matched to a gene: 8. The CDR3 extends over 15 amino acids.

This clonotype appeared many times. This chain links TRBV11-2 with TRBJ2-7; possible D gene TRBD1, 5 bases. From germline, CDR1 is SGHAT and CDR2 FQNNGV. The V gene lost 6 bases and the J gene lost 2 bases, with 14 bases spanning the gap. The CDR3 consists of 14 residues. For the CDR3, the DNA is TGTGCCAGCAGTTTACGGCAGGGTACCTACGAGCAGTACTTC. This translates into CASSLRQGTYEQYF.

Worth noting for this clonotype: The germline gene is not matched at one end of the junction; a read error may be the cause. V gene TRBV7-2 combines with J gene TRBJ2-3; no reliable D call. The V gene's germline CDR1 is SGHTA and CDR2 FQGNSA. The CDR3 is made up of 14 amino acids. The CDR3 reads CASSLAQTTDSQYF. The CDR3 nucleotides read TGTGCCAGCAGCTTAGCCCAGACCACAGATTCGCAGTATTTT.

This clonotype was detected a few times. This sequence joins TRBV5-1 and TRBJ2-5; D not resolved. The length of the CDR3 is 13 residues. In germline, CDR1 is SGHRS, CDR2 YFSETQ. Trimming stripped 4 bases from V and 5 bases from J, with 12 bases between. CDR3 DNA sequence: TGCGCCAGCAGCGAGCCCCTCCGGGAGACCCAGTACTTC. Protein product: CASSEPLRETQYF. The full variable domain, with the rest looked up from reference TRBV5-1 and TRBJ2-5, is KAGVTQTPRYLIKTRGQQVTLSCSPISGHRSVSWYQQTPGQGLQFLFEYFSETQRNKGNFPGRFSGRQFSNSRSEMNVSTLELGDSALYLCASSEPLRETQYFGPGTRLLVL.

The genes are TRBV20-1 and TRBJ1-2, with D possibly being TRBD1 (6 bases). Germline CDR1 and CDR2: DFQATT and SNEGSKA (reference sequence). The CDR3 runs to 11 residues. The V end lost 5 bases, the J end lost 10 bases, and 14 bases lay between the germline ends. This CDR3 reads CSAGGHRDYTF. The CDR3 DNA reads TGCAGTGCTGGGGGGCATCGAGACTACACCTTC.

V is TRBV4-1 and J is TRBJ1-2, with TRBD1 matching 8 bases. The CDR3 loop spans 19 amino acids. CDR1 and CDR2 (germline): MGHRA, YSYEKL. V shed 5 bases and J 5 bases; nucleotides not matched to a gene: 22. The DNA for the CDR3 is TGCGCCAGCAGCATACCGAGGACCCCGAGTCGGACAGGGACGTATGGCTACACCTTC. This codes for CASSIPRTPSRTGTYGYTF.

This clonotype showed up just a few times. The CDR3 region is CASSSPGANSGANVLTF. In DNA form, the CDR3 reads TGTGCCAGCAGCTCCCCAGGGGCCAACTCTGGGGCCAACGTCCTGACTTTC. V usage is TRBV7-9 and J usage is TRBJ2-6, with D perhaps matching TRBD1 (6 bases). The CDR3 is 17 amino acids. The germline V gene encodes CDR1 SEHNR and CDR2 FQNEAQ (reference sequence). V lost 4 bases, J lost 0 bases, and 13 bases lay in between.

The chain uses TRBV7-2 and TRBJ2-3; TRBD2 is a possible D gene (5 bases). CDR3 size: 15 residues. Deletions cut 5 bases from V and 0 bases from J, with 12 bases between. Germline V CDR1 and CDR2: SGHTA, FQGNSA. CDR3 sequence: CASSVTRGSTDTQYF. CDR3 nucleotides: TGTGCCAGCAGCGTAACTAGAGGTAGCACAGATACGCAGTATTTT.

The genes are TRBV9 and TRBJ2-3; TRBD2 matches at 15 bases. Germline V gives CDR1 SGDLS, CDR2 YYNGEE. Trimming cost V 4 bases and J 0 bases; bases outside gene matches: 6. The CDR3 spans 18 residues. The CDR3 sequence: CASSLGLAGGHSTDTQYF. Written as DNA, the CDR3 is TGTGCCAGCAGCTTGGGACTAGCGGGGGGCCACAGCACAGATACGCAGTATTTT.

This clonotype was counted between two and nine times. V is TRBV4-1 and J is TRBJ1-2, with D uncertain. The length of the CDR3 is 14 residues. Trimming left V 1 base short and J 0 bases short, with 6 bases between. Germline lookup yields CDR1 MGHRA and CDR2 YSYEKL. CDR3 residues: CASSQVRANYGYTF. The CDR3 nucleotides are TGCGCCAGCAGCCAAGTTCGGGCTAACTATGGCTACACCTTC.

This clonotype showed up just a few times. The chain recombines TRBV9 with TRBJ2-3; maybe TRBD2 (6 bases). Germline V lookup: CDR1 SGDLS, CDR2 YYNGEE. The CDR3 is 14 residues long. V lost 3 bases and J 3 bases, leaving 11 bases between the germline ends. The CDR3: CASSAAGRTDTQYF. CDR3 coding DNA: TGTGCCAGCAGCGCGGCGGGGCGGACAGATACGCAGTATTTT.

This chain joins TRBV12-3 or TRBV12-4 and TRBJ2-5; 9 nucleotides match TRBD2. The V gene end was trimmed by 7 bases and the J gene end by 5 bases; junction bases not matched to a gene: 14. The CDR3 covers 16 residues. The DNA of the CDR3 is TGTGCCAGCAATTTCCCAGCGGGGGGCGTAGTGGAGACCCAGTACTTC. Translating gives CASNFPAGGVVETQYF.

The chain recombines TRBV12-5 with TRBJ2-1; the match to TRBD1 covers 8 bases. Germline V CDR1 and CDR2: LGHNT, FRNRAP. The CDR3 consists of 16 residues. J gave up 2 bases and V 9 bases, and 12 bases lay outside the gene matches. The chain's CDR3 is CASGRADRGPYNEQFF. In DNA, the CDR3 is TGTGCTAGCGGAAGAGCCGACAGGGGTCCCTACAATGAGCAGTTCTTC.

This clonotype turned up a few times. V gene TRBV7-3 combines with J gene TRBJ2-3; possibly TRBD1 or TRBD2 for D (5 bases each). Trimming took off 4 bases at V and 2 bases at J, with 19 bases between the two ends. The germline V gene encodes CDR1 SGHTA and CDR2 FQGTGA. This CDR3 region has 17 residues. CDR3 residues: CASSSRSGRGYTDTQYF. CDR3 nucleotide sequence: TGTGCCAGCAGCTCCCGGTCAGGGCGAGGGTACACAGATACGCAGTATTTT.

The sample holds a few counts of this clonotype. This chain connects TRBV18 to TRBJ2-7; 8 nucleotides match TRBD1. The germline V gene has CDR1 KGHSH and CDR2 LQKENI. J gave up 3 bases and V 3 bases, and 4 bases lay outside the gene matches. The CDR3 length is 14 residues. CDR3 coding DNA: TGTGCCAGCTCACCCGACAGGGGAAACTACGAGCAGTACTTC. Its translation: CASSPDRGNYEQYF.

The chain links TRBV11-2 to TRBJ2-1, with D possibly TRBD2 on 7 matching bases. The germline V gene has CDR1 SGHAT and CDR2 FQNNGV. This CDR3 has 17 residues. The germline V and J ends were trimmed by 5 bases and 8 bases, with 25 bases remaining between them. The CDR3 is CASSKHRGGLDRDEQFF. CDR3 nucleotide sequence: TGTGCCAGCAGCAAGCACCGCGGGGGCCTCGATAGAGATGAGCAGTTCTTC.

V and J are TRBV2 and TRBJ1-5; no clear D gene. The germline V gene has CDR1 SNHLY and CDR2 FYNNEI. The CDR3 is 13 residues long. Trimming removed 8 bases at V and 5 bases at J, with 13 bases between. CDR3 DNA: TGTGCCAGCGGTCCACAACTTGATCAGCCCCAGCATTTT. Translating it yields CASGPQLDQPQHF. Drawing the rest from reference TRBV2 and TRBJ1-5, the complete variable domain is EPEVTQTPSHQVTQMGQEVILRCVPISNHLYFYWYRQILGQKVEFLVSFYNNEISEKSEIFDDQFSVERPDGSNFTLKIRSTKLEDSAMYFCASGPQLDQPQHFGDGTRLSIL.

The CDR3, as DNA: TGCGCCAGCAGCCAGGGGGCCACTTGGCCCCAGGGCACTGAAGCTTTCTTT. This translates into CASSQGATWPQGTEAFF. V gene TRBV5-1 combines with J gene TRBJ1-1, with 8 bases aligning to TRBD1. V lost 4 bases to trimming and J lost 4 bases; unmatched junction nucleotides: 15. The germline V gene has CDR1 SGHRS and CDR2 YFSETQ. The CDR3 loop spans 17 amino acids.

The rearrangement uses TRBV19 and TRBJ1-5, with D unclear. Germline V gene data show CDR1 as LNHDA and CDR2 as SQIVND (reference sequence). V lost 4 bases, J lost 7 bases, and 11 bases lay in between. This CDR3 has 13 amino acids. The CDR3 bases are TGTGCCAGTAGTAAGGCGGCCGGACAGCCCCAGCATTTT. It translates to CASSKAAGQPQHF. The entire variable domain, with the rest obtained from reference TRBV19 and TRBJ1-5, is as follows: DGGITQSPKYLFRKEGQNVTLSCEQNLNHDAMYWYRQDPGQGLRLIYYSQIVNDFQKGDIAEGYSVSREKKESFPLTVTSAQKNPTAFYLCASSKAAGQPQHFGDGTRLSIL.